This TCR beta chain was documented in a study of T cell repertoires in cytomegalovirus infection. About the study: CMV infection together with matching HLA type was indicated by public TCR beta signatures.

Per the germline V gene, CDR1 is MGHRA and CDR2 is YSYEKL. The V and J ends lost 1 base and 4 bases respectively, with 5 bases between them. The length of the CDR3 is 13 residues. Study observations and caveats: What dominated the ex vivo response were HLA-C-restricted CMV-specific TCR beta clonotypes. Identification of carriers of CMV plus the relevant HLA was achieved through cumulative public TCR beta family frequency.

This clonotype was observed a few times. Its antigen is not known. TCRdb itself ran the reads through MiXCR, one entry per CDR3 protein. The table includes approximately 140,000 distinct CDR3 sequences, roughly 25% detected once. The specimen sequenced was PBMCs, sequenced either directly or after in vitro stimulation (not recorded which). This sequence was found in a human donor in good health (CMV status not recorded). Some clones in this sample may be carry-over from other donors' samples. The chain uses TRBV4-1 and TRBJ2-4, with no clear D. The DNA for the CDR3 is TGCGCCAGCAGCCAAGCACAGAAAAACATTCAGTACTTC. Residues: CASSQAQKNIQYF.